A selection of T cell receptor beta chains follows, all from one sample in a study of metastatic and nonmetastatic thyroid tumors. TCRdb re-called clones via MiXCR from the PCR reads. The repertoire holds some 34,000 clones, with over 15% as singletons. Sequencing input: blood. These receptors all come from a female donor with papillary thyroid cancer or a benign thyroid nodule (not recorded which). Some clones in this sample may be carry-over from other donors' samples. The CDR3 runs from the conserved cysteine through the conserved F or W. The D gene is left open where the match is weak. Size is omitted from some rows. Given values are once, few, many or a class for expanded clones.

many	TRBD1	TRBJ2-1	TRBV3-1	12	TGTGCCAGCAGCCACGACAGGGGGCAACAGTTCTTC	CASSHDRGQQFF
many	TRBD2	TRBJ2-1	TRBV6-4	14	TGTGCCAGCAGTGAAGCGGGGGGGCAGGGTGAGCAGTTCTTC	CASSEAGGQGEQFF
few	TRBD1	TRBJ2-2	TRBV4-2	17	TGTGCCAGCAGCCCTGGACAGGGGGCAAATCTTGCCGGGGAGCTGTTTTTT	CASSPGQGANLAGELFF
medium-sized	TRBD1	TRBJ1-6	TRBV6-1	12	TGTGCCAGCAGGACAGGGGGTCGGCCCCTCCACTTT	CASRTGGRPLHF
-	TRBD2	TRBJ2-1	TRBV7-2	14	TGTGCCAGCATGGAAGGACTAGTATACAATGAGCAGTTCTTC	CASMEGLVYNEQFF
-	-	TRBJ2-2	TRBV27	12	TGTGCCAGCAGTTTATGTGCCGGGGAGCTATTTTTT	CASSLCAGELFF
many	-	TRBJ1-5	TRBV27	13	TGTGCCGGGGGGGGGGGGAAGAATCAGCCCCAGCATTTT	CAGGGGKNQPQHF
many	-	TRBJ1-4	TRBV5-1	14	TGCGCCAGCAGCCCACGGACTGGAAATGAAAAACTGTTTTTT	CASSPRTGNEKLFF
many	-	TRBJ1-2	TRBV28	13	TGTGCCAGCAGGCCAGGACCGTACTATGGCTACACCTTC	CASRPGPYYGYTF
many	TRBD2	TRBJ2-1	TRBV15	17	TGTGCCACCAGCTTCGGACTAGCGGGAGTTCTCTACAATGAGCAGTTCTTC	CATSFGLAGVLYNEQFF
many	TRBD2	TRBJ2-7	TRBV4-3	15	TGCGCCAGCAGCCAGGGACTAGGAGAAACCTACGAGCAGTACTTC	CASSQGLGETYEQYF
-	-	TRBJ1-6	TRBV6-5	16	TGTGCCAGCAGTTACCCAGGACCCCTTGGAAATTCACCCCTCCACTTT	CASSYPGPLGNSPLHF
many	TRBD1	TRBJ2-5	TRBV10-2	14	TGCGCCAGCAGTTTGGGGACAGCGTACGAGACCCAGTACTTC	CASSLGTAYETQYF
-	-	TRBJ1-1	TRBV12-3/TRBV12-4	14	TGTGCCAGCAGTTTAGAGGCGAGGTGGGCTGAAGCTTTCTTT	CASSLEARWAEAFF
few	-	TRBJ2-7	TRBV6-1	15	TGTGCCAGCATCTCCCTTAAATTCGAGTGCCACGAGCAGTACTTC	CASISLKFECHEQYF
many	-	TRBJ2-7	TRBV4-1	15	TGCGCCAGCAGCCCAACGAAACAGGGAGGAAGGGAGCAGTACTTC	CASSPTKQGGREQYF
many	-	TRBJ1-5	TRBV4-1	17	TGCGCCAGCAGCCAAGACCCCAGGGCCTATAGCAATCAGCCCCAGCATTTT	CASSQDPRAYSNQPQHF
medium-sized	TRBD1	TRBJ2-5	TRBV7-2	16	TGTGCCAGCAGCTTAGGGAGGCACAGGGGGGAAGAGACCCAGTACTTC	CASSLGRHRGEETQYF
many	-	TRBJ2-7	TRBV30	19	TGTGCCTGGAGTGTTTTCATGGGGGATTTTCGTACTATCTCCTACGAGCAGTACTTC	CAWSVFMGDFRTISYEQYF
many	-	TRBJ1-1	TRBV20-1	13	TGCAGTGCTAGCGGGTATACGAACACTGAAGCTTTCTTT	CSASGYTNTEAFF
few	-	TRBJ1-4	TRBV2	14	TGTGCCATCAGTGGGGTCTCACGTAATGAAAAACTGTTTTTT	CAISGVSRNEKLFF
many	TRBD2	TRBJ2-7	TRBV20-1	15	TGCAGTGCCAAAGATAGCGGGGATTGGGGAGGCGAGCAGTACTTC	CSAKDSGDWGGEQYF
many	TRBD2	TRBJ2-1	TRBV4-2	17	TGTGCCAGCAGCCAAGGGGCTAGCGGGAGGGGGCAGAATGAGCAGTTCTTC	CASSQGASGRGQNEQFF
many	-	TRBJ2-2	TRBV6-1	14	TGTGCCAGCACCCTACCGGACATCACCGGGGAGCTGTTTTTT	CASTLPDITGELFF
many	-	TRBJ1-5	TRBV20-1	13	TGCAGTGCTAGAGGAGGGGACAATCAGCCCCAGCATTTT	CSARGGDNQPQHF